A selection of T cell receptor beta chains follows, all from one sample in a study of T cells in Graves' hyperthyroidism and ophthalmopathy. TCRdb analysed the multiplex PCR reads with MiXCR anew, one entry per CDR3 protein. Here the sample spans approximately 700,000 distinct CDR3 sequences, 45% being singletons. Sequencing was done on a sample of peripheral blood or thyroid tissue (not recorded which). Receptors originate from an adult man with Graves' disease, either hyperthyroidism or ophthalmopathy (not recorded which). Both conserved end residues are part of each CDR3. The D gene is left open where the match is weak. Clone size is given for some rows only: seen once, a few or many times, or a class if the clone is expanded.

J gene: TRBJ1-1
clone size: -
V gene: TRBV5-1
D gene: -
CDR3 DNA: TGCGCCAGCAGCTCGGGAGTACGTGAGACTGAAGCTTTCTTT
CDR3 protein: CASSSGVRETEAFF

J gene: TRBJ1-2
clone size: many
V gene: TRBV2
D gene: -
CDR3 DNA: TGTGCCAGCAGTGAAGGGGGAGGAGACTATGGCTACACCTTC
CDR3 protein: CASSEGGGDYGYTF

J gene: TRBJ1-3
clone size: -
V gene: TRBV19
D gene: TRBD1
CDR3 DNA: TGTGCCAGTAGACCAGGGGGCACGGGAAACACCATATATTTT
CDR3 protein: CASRPGGTGNTIYF

J gene: TRBJ2-5
clone size: -
V gene: TRBV7-2
D gene: -
CDR3 DNA: TGTGCCAGCAGCTGGGGGACTCCGGGAGAGACCCAGTACTTC
CDR3 protein: CASSWGTPGETQYF

J gene: TRBJ2-5
clone size: -
V gene: TRBV7-2
D gene: TRBD2
CDR3 DNA: TGTGCCAGCAGCTTAGGCGCCAGCGGGGGTTTCCAAGAGACCCAGTACTTC
CDR3 protein: CASSLGASGGFQETQYF

J gene: TRBJ2-6
clone size: -
V gene: TRBV19
D gene: TRBD1
CDR3 DNA: TGTGCCAGTAGTATAGATCGGACAGGGATGTTGGGGGCCAACGTCCTGACTTTC
CDR3 protein: CASSIDRTGMLGANVLTF

J gene: TRBJ1-3
clone size: many
V gene: TRBV9
D gene: -
CDR3 DNA: TGTGCCAGCAGCGCTCACGGAAACACCATATATTTT
CDR3 protein: CASSAHGNTIYF

J gene: TRBJ1-1
clone size: -
V gene: TRBV2
D gene: -
CDR3 DNA: TGTGCCAGCAGTGCTAGTGGTTCTCTTGAAGCTTTCTTT
CDR3 protein: CASSASGSLEAFF

J gene: TRBJ1-5
clone size: -
V gene: TRBV2
D gene: -
CDR3 DNA: TGTGCCAGCAGTTCCCTAGAGGGAGCCGTCAATCAGCCCCAGCATTTT
CDR3 protein: CASSSLEGAVNQPQHF

J gene: TRBJ1-6
clone size: few
V gene: TRBV10-3
D gene: -
CDR3 DNA: TGTGCCAGCAGTTTTCCAGACCCGAATTCACCCCTCCACTTT
CDR3 protein: CASSFPDPNSPLHF

J gene: TRBJ1-2
clone size: -
V gene: TRBV5-1
D gene: -
CDR3 DNA: TGCGCCAGCAGCTTGGGAGGGGAAATGAATGGCTACACCTTC
CDR3 protein: CASSLGGEMNGYTF

J gene: TRBJ1-5
clone size: -
V gene: TRBV15
D gene: -
CDR3 DNA: TGTGCCACCAGCCCCCGGGCCCAGCATTTT
CDR3 protein: CATSPRAQHF

J gene: TRBJ2-7
clone size: -
V gene: TRBV7-3
D gene: TRBD1
CDR3 DNA: TGTGCCAGCAGCCCAACAGACAGGGGGTCGGGGGAGCAGTACTTC
CDR3 protein: CASSPTDRGSGEQYF

J gene: TRBJ1-2
clone size: -
V gene: TRBV7-3
D gene: -
CDR3 DNA: TGTGCCAGCAGCTTGGATCCGGGGGCCGGGGGCTACACCTTC
CDR3 protein: CASSLDPGAGGYTF

J gene: TRBJ2-5
clone size: few
V gene: TRBV6-1
D gene: -
CDR3 DNA: TGTGCCAGCAGTGAACTTCAAGAGACCCAGTACTTC
CDR3 protein: CASSELQETQYF

J gene: TRBJ2-7
clone size: -
V gene: TRBV2
D gene: -
CDR3 DNA: TGTGCCAGCAGACTACAGGGATCGAGCTTCTACGAGCAGTACTTC
CDR3 protein: CASRLQGSSFYEQYF

J gene: TRBJ2-5
clone size: -
V gene: TRBV2
D gene: TRBD2
CDR3 DNA: TGTGCCAGCAGTGCTGCAATCACTAGCGGGAGAATGGAGACCCAGTACTTC
CDR3 protein: CASSAAITSGRMETQYF

J gene: TRBJ2-3
clone size: -
V gene: TRBV7-8
D gene: -
CDR3 DNA: TGTGCCAGCAGCTTAGCGGGAGAAACAGATACGCAGTATTTT
CDR3 protein: CASSLAGETDTQYF

J gene: TRBJ1-1
clone size: -
V gene: TRBV7-9
D gene: -
CDR3 DNA: TGTGCCAGCAGCGCCACCGAAGGAGGCACTGAAGCTTTCTTT
CDR3 protein: CASSATEGGTEAFF

J gene: TRBJ1-5
clone size: many
V gene: TRBV24-1
D gene: -
CDR3 DNA: TGTGCCGCCGGGCAGGCGGGGGCCCAGCATTTT
CDR3 protein: CAAGQAGAQHF

J gene: TRBJ1-4
clone size: few
V gene: TRBV19
D gene: -
CDR3 DNA: TGTGCCAGTAGTCTATGGGATGAAAAACTGTTTTTT
CDR3 protein: CASSLWDEKLFF

J gene: TRBJ1-6
clone size: few
V gene: TRBV20-1
D gene: TRBD1
CDR3 DNA: TGCAGTGCTGAAACTCCGGGACAGCGTAATTCACCCCTCCACTTT
CDR3 protein: CSAETPGQRNSPLHF

J gene: TRBJ1-4
clone size: -
V gene: TRBV7-8
D gene: TRBD1
CDR3 DNA: TGTGCCAGCAGCCAAGATGCCCAGGGGGCTCATGAAAAACTGTTTTTT
CDR3 protein: CASSQDAQGAHEKLFF

J gene: TRBJ1-1
clone size: many
V gene: TRBV29-1
D gene: -
CDR3 DNA: TGCAGCGTTGAAGACTACGGGACTGCTTTCTTT
CDR3 protein: CSVEDYGTAFF

J gene: TRBJ2-7
clone size: -
V gene: TRBV11-2
D gene: -
CDR3 DNA: TGTGCCAGCAGCTTAGTCTTGGTCACAACCCACGAGCAGTACTTC
CDR3 protein: CASSLVLVTTHEQYF

J gene: TRBJ2-7
clone size: -
V gene: TRBV7-9
D gene: -
CDR3 DNA: TGTGCCAGCAGCTTCGGGGTTAATGGGGCCTACGAGCAGTACTTC
CDR3 protein: CASSFGVNGAYEQYF

J gene: TRBJ1-2
clone size: -
V gene: TRBV7-3
D gene: -
CDR3 DNA: TGCGCCAGCAGCCAAGCCGCGAGTGAGCCGAACTATGGCTACACCTTC
CDR3 protein: CASSQAASEPNYGYTF

J gene: TRBJ1-1
clone size: -
V gene: TRBV6-6
D gene: -
CDR3 DNA: TGTGCCAGCAGTTACTCGACTGAGCATCGGTTCGCTTTCTTT
CDR3 protein: CASSYSTEHRFAFF

J gene: TRBJ1-2
clone size: few
V gene: TRBV7-8
D gene: -
CDR3 DNA: TGTGCCAGCAGCCTTAGTCGAGGGCAGGCCCCCTATGGCTACACCTTC
CDR3 protein: CASSLSRGQAPYGYTF

J gene: TRBJ2-2
clone size: many
V gene: TRBV2
D gene: -
CDR3 DNA: TGTGCCAGCAATGGGGGCGGCACCGGGGAGCTGTTTTTT
CDR3 protein: CASNGGGTGELFF

J gene: TRBJ1-1
clone size: many
V gene: TRBV2
D gene: -
CDR3 DNA: TGTGCCAGCAGTGAAGACTCGACAGCGAACACTGAAGCTTTCTTT
CDR3 protein: CASSEDSTANTEAFF

J gene: TRBJ1-1
clone size: many
V gene: TRBV20-1
D gene: -
CDR3 DNA: TGCAGTGCTAGAGGTCCTGCGTTGGGGACCAGGCACACTGAAGCTTTCTTT
CDR3 protein: CSARGPALGTRHTEAFF

J gene: TRBJ2-7
clone size: -
V gene: TRBV2
D gene: -
CDR3 DNA: TGTGCCTGGAGTGAGGCGGGGCAACCCACCGAGCAGTACTTC
CDR3 protein: CAWSEAGQPTEQYF

J gene: TRBJ1-2
clone size: few
V gene: TRBV7-9
D gene: -
CDR3 DNA: TGTGCCAGCAGCAAGGGGACGGATGGCTACACCTTC
CDR3 protein: CASSKGTDGYTF

J gene: TRBJ1-1
clone size: many
V gene: TRBV10-3
D gene: TRBD1
CDR3 DNA: TGTGCCATCAGTGGGACAGGGGAAAGGTTGGACACTGAAGCTTTCTTT
CDR3 protein: CAISGTGERLDTEAFF

J gene: TRBJ2-7
clone size: few
V gene: TRBV7-9
D gene: TRBD2
CDR3 DNA: TGTGCCAGCACCCCGGGACTAGGTCGTTACGAGCAGTACTTC
CDR3 protein: CASTPGLGRYEQYF

J gene: TRBJ1-5
clone size: few
V gene: TRBV5-6
D gene: TRBD1
CDR3 DNA: TGTGCCAGCAGTTCACAGGGGCTTCATGGGAGCAATCAGCCCCAGCATTTT
CDR3 protein: CASSSQGLHGSNQPQHF

J gene: TRBJ2-7
clone size: few
V gene: TRBV7-9
D gene: -
CDR3 DNA: TGTGCCAGCAGCCCAGGGGTTTGGGACTACGAGCAGTACTTC
CDR3 protein: CASSPGVWDYEQYF

J gene: TRBJ1-2
clone size: -
V gene: TRBV12-3/TRBV12-4
D gene: -
CDR3 DNA: TGTGCCAGCAGTCCAGGGGTGAGTTCTGGCTACACCTTC
CDR3 protein: CASSPGVSSGYTF

J gene: TRBJ1-5
clone size: -
V gene: TRBV28
D gene: -
CDR3 DNA: TGTGCCAGCAGTTTATTGGCCGGTGGCAATCAGCCCCAGCATTTT
CDR3 protein: CASSLLAGGNQPQHF

J gene: TRBJ2-7
clone size: few
V gene: TRBV7-9
D gene: -
CDR3 DNA: TGTGCCAGCAGTTTGGCTGGGTTCGCTGAGCAGTACTTC
CDR3 protein: CASSLAGFAEQYF

J gene: TRBJ1-2
clone size: -
V gene: TRBV7-2
D gene: -
CDR3 DNA: TGTGCCAGCAACACCGGGACAAATAACTATGGCTACACCTTC
CDR3 protein: CASNTGTNNYGYTF

J gene: TRBJ2-7
clone size: many
V gene: TRBV24-1
D gene: -
CDR3 DNA: TGTGCCACCAGTGATGCTTACGAGCAGTACTTC
CDR3 protein: CATSDAYEQYF

J gene: TRBJ1-3
clone size: many
V gene: TRBV10-3
D gene: -
CDR3 DNA: TGTGCCATCAGTGAAAACAGGGCCGGCTCTGGAAACACCATATATTTT
CDR3 protein: CAISENRAGSGNTIYF